Shown below are 13 T cell receptor beta chains from a single sample sequenced in a study of early T cells in non-severe SARS-CoV-2 infection. TCRdb reprocessed the 5' RACE reads via MiXCR and lists one record per CDR3 protein. Altogether approximately 69,000 distinct CDR3 sequences are present, 9% to 15% being singletons, with the ten largest covering roughly 3.9%. Sequenced input: whole blood. The receptors were sampled from an adult who was a healthcare worker with PCR-confirmed SARS-CoV-2 infection or an uninfected control (not recorded which).

The J gene is TRBJ2-5, the V gene TRBV24-1; perhaps TRBD1 as D (5 bases). CDR1 and CDR2 from the germline V gene are KGHDR and SFDVKD. The V and J ends lost 7 bases and 5 bases respectively, with 10 bases between them. The CDR3 sequence is 12 residues long. As DNA, the CDR3 is TGTGCCACCAGCTCAGGGTTTGAGACCCAGTACTTC. Encoded protein: CATSSGFETQYF.

CDR3 amino acids: CASSLGTGANYGYTF. For the CDR3, the DNA is TGTGCCAGCAGCTTAGGTACAGGGGCTAACTATGGCTACACCTTC. The chain combines TRBV7-9 with TRBJ1-2, with 7 nucleotides matching TRBD1. Losses at the gene ends were 1 base for V and 0 bases for J; bases not matched to a gene: 2. Germline CDR1 reads SEHNR; CDR2 reads FQNEAQ (reference sequence). CDR3 length equals 15 residues.

This clonotype was counted many times. J is TRBJ2-3 and V is TRBV7-3; TRBD2 matches 10 bases. J lost 3 bases, V lost 3 bases, and 0 bases had no gene match. Germline V gives CDR1 SGHTA, CDR2 FQGTGA. The length of the CDR3 is 14 residues. This CDR3 is CASSLTSGTDTQYF. The DNA of the CDR3 is TGTGCCAGCAGCTTGACTAGCGGGACAGATACGCAGTATTTT.

The rearrangement joins TRBV5-1 to TRBJ2-7, with TRBD1 matching over 8 bases. Trimming removed 0 bases from V and 4 bases from J; junction bases left unmatched: 6. Germline loops: CDR1 SGHRS, CDR2 YFSETQ. The CDR3 is made up of 15 amino acids. CDR3 DNA sequence: TGCGCCAGCAGCTTGGAAACAGGGGGAAGGTACGAGCAGTACTTC. Translated, it gives CASSLETGGRYEQYF.

A few counts support this clonotype. This chain connects TRBV2 to TRBJ2-7; 8 nucleotides line up with TRBD2. This CDR3 comprises 16 residues. The germline V gene has CDR1 SNHLY and CDR2 FYNNEI. The ends lost 4 bases at V and 4 bases at J; junction bases unmatched: 12. CDR3 residues: CASSGGSGRTKYEQYF. In DNA form, the CDR3 reads TGTGCCAGCAGTGGGGGCAGCGGGAGAACTAAATACGAGCAGTACTTC.

The CDR3 loop reads CASSYSGGATDTQYF. The CDR3 DNA reads as TGTGCCAGCAGTTACTCGGGGGGGGCCACAGATACGCAGTATTTT. The gene calls are TRBV6-5 and TRBJ2-3, with a tentative D call TRBD2 (7 bases). This CDR3 has 15 amino acids. Trimming cost V 0 bases and J 2 bases, with 9 bases left between them. CDR1 MNHEY and CDR2 SVGAGI come from the germline V gene.

This clonotype was observed many times. V usage is TRBV10-2 and J usage is TRBJ2-7; no clear D. Germline-derived CDR1 and CDR2 are WSHSY and SAAADI. The V end lost 6 bases, the J end lost 3 bases, and 12 bases lay between the germline ends. The CDR3 totals 13 residues. The CDR3 DNA follows: TGCGCCAGCAGAGGCAGTAGTCTCTACGAGCAGTACTTC. Its translation: CASRGSSLYEQYF.

This clonotype was detected many times. V usage is TRBV30 and J usage is TRBJ2-3, with 8 bases lining up with TRBD2. J was trimmed by 4 bases and V by 5 bases; bases with no gene match: 5. Germline-derived CDR1 and CDR2 are GTSNPN and SVGIG (reference sequence). This CDR3 has 13 amino acids. CDR3 DNA: TGTGCCTGGGGGCAGCGGGAGCCAGATACGCAGTATTTT. Its protein product is CAWGQREPDTQYF.

This clonotype was recorded a few times. This chain joins TRBV4-1 and TRBJ2-1; 7 nucleotides match TRBD1. CDR1 MGHRA and CDR2 YSYEKL come from the germline V gene. Unmatched junction bases numbered 11, after V lost 7 bases and J lost 5 bases. The CDR3 contains 15 residues. In nucleotides, the CDR3 is TGCGCCAGCACCCCCATACGAGGGACAGACAATGAGCAGTTCTTC. This encodes CASTPIRGTDNEQFF.

This clonotype was detected many times. The chain links TRBV2 to TRBJ2-3, with D unclear. The ends were cut back, 2 bases at V and 1 base at J, with 10 bases in the middle. Germline values: CDR1 SNHLY, CDR2 FYNNEI. CDR3 length equals 15 residues. CDR3 nucleotides: TGTGCCAGCAGTGAATTCGGGCCACGCACAGATACGCAGTATTTT. Its protein is CASSEFGPRTDTQYF.

This chain uses TRBV12-5 with TRBJ2-3; D possibly matches TRBD1 or TRBD2 (5 bases each). The CDR3 covers 15 residues. Germline CDR1 LGHNT, CDR2 FRNRAP. V lost 3 bases to trimming and J lost 7 bases, with 17 bases between them. The CDR3 region is CASGLSRDPRHTQYF. CDR3 in DNA: TGTGCTAGTGGTTTAAGCCGGGACCCACGACATACGCAGTATTTT. Variable domain in full (rest from reference TRBV12-5 and TRBJ2-3): DARVTQTPRHKVTEMGQEVTMRCQPILGHNTVFWYRQTMMQGLELLAYFRNRAPLDDSGMPKDRFSAEMPDATLATLKIQPSEPRDSAVYFCASGLSRDPRHTQYFGPGTRLTVL.

This clonotype was found many times. The rearrangement uses TRBV24-1 and TRBJ2-3, with 9 bases matching TRBD1. The V gene's germline CDR1 is KGHDR and CDR2 SFDVKD. Unmatched junction bases numbered 5, after V lost 2 bases and J lost 6 bases. The CDR3 extends over 15 amino acids. CDR3 region: CATSDSGQGPDTQYF. The CDR3 bases are TGTGCCACCAGTGATTCGGGACAGGGCCCGGATACGCAGTATTTT.

This clonotype was counted many times. The chain employs TRBV20-1 and TRBJ1-4; no firm D call. The CDR3 sequence is 15 residues long. The germline CDR1 and CDR2 sequences are DFQATT and SNEGSKA (reference sequence). Trimming shortened V by 6 bases and J by 8 bases, and 22 bases separated the two germline ends. The CDR3 spells CSAIPVGEATEKLFF. CDR3 nucleotide sequence: TGCAGTGCGATCCCCGTGGGAGAGGCGACCGAAAAACTGTTTTTT.